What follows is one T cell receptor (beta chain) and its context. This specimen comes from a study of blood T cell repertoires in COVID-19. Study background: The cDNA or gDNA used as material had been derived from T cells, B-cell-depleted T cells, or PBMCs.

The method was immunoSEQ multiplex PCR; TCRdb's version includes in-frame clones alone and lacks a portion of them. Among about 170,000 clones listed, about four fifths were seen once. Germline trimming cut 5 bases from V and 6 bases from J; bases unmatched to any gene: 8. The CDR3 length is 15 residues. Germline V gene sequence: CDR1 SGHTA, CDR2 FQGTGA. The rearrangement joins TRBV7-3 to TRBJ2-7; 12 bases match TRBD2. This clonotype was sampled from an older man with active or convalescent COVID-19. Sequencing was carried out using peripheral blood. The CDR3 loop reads CASSPRLAGDREQYF. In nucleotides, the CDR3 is TGTGCCAGCAGCCCACGACTAGCGGGAGATCGCGAGCAGTACTTC.